These 17 T cell receptor beta chains share one sample of origin, sequenced in a study of graft-versus-host responses after intestinal transplantation. The antigens for these receptors are not known. Data came from immunoSEQ multiplex PCR; TCRdb stores just in-frame clones and leaves some out. The data contain more than 60,000 clones, about 90% of them singletons. The sample here was unstimulated CD8+ T cells sorted from spleen or lymph node cells, taken before intestinal transplant. The origin of the receptors is a human donor who received an intestinal transplant.

J is TRBJ1-2 and V is TRBV6-6; possibly TRBD1 for D (5 bases). Germline CDR1 reads MNHNY; CDR2 reads SVGAGI (reference sequence). This CDR3 region has 12 residues. Trimming left V 7 bases short and J 2 bases short, with 8 bases between. Written as DNA, the CDR3 is TGTGCCAGCAACGGGGGGAACTATGGCTACACCTTC. This codes for CASNGGNYGYTF.

The chain combines TRBV7-9 with TRBJ1-2; a weak D match, TRBD1 (5 bases). V lost 5 bases and J lost 5, with 27 bases in between. Per germline, CDR1 SEHNR and CDR2 FQNEAQ (reference sequence). CDR3 length equals 18 residues. The CDR3 protein is CASSLEDNPAVGTYGYTF. The CDR3 region has the DNA TGTGCCAGCAGCCTCGAGGACAATCCAGCTGTGGGGACTTATGGCTACACCTTC.

The chain links TRBV5-1 to TRBJ2-7, with D maybe TRBD1 (5 bases). V was shortened by 0 bases and J by 5 bases, with 12 bases between the two germline ends. Germline V gene data show CDR1 as SGHRS and CDR2 as YFSETQ. CDR3 length: 14 residues. The CDR3 bases are TGCGCCAGCAGCTTGGCATCAGGGTCCCACGAGCAGTACTTC. Translation gives CASSLASGSHEQYF. Looking up the rest from reference TRBV5-1 and TRBJ2-7 gives the full variable domain: KAGVTQTPRYLIKTRGQQVTLSCSPISGHRSVSWYQQTPGQGLQFLFEYFSETQRNKGNFPGRFSGRQFSNSRSEMNVSTLELGDSALYLCASSLASGSHEQYFGPGTRLTVT.

The rearrangement uses TRBV6-5 and TRBJ1-5; D remains unclear. The CDR3 consists of 15 residues. The V and J ends lost 4 bases and 3 bases respectively, with 13 bases between them. Germline V gives CDR1 MNHEY, CDR2 SVGAGI. The CDR3 nucleotides are TGTGCCAGCAGTTCCCATCCAGGACTCAATCAGCCCCAGCATTTT. Translated: CASSSHPGLNQPQHF.

The gene calls are TRBV15 and TRBJ2-7, with a weak D call TRBD1 (5 bases). The CDR3 length is 13 residues. The germline V gene has CDR1 LNHNV and CDR2 YYDKDF (reference sequence). The V and J ends lost 5 bases and 2 bases respectively, with 10 bases between them. The CDR3 loop reads CATSPGWAYEQYF. The CDR3 DNA reads as TGTGCCACCAGCCCAGGGTGGGCCTACGAGCAGTACTTC.

J is TRBJ1-1 and V is TRBV9, with D tentatively TRBD1 (6 bases). CDR3 length: 15 residues. Trimming cost V 3 bases and J 3 bases, with 15 bases left between them. Germline CDR1 and CDR2: SGDLS and YYNGEE. The CDR3 coding sequence is TGTGCCAGCAGCGGCCGGGACACGATCCACACTGAAGCTTTCTTT. Translated: CASSGRDTIHTEAFF.

V is TRBV11-2 and J is TRBJ2-1; D gene ambiguous. V was cut by 3 bases and J by 6 bases, with 3 bases left in between. Germline V lookup: CDR1 SGHAT, CDR2 FQNNGV. There are 11 residues in the CDR3. The CDR3 loop reads CASSFSNEQFF. Written as DNA, the CDR3 is TGTGCCAGCAGCTTTAGCAATGAGCAGTTCTTC.

The V and J genes are TRBV5-1 and TRBJ2-5; maybe TRBD2 (6 bases). Germline lookup yields CDR1 SGHRS and CDR2 YFSETQ. V was cut by 4 bases and J by 5 bases, with 12 bases left in between. CDR3 size: 13 residues. For the CDR3, the DNA is TGCGCCAGCAGCATCGGTGGGGGGGAGACCCAGTACTTC. Its translation: CASSIGGGETQYF.

The chain has TRBV5-1 and TRBJ2-1; maybe TRBD1 (6 bases). The CDR3 has 23 residues. V lost 5 bases to trimming and J lost 10 bases, with 46 bases between them. The germline V gene encodes CDR1 SGHRS and CDR2 YFSETQ. In DNA form, the CDR3 reads TGCGCCAGCAGGGGCGAAGACTGGACGTGGGACACGGATAATGTATACCGGCCCCCGGAGCAGTTCTTC. Its protein is CASRGEDWTWDTDNVYRPPEQFF.

This CDR3 reads CASSDYGGDTGELFF. The CDR3 DNA follows: TGCGCCAGCAGTGATTACGGAGGGGACACCGGGGAGCTGTTTTTT. The chain is built from TRBV10-2 and TRBJ2-2, with D perhaps TRBD2 (6 bases). The V and J ends lost 3 bases and 3 bases respectively, with 11 bases between them. The CDR3 covers 15 residues. Germline V gene lookup returns CDR1 WSHSY and CDR2 SAAADI.

The rearrangement links TRBV10-1 to TRBJ1-2; no definite D call. CDR1 is WNHNN and CDR2 is SYGVQD in the germline V gene (reference sequence). Trimming took off 3 bases at V and 4 bases at J, with 9 bases between the two ends. CDR3 size: 13 residues. The CDR3 DNA sequence: TGCGCCAGCAGTGAAGAGAACGGCTATGGCTACACCTTC. Its translation is CASSEENGYGYTF.

V is TRBV9 and J is TRBJ1-1, with D possibly matching TRBD1 (6 bases). Trimming left V 1 base short and J 6 bases short, with 16 bases between. From germline, CDR1 is SGDLS and CDR2 YYNGEE. There are 15 residues in the CDR3. Written as DNA, the CDR3 is TGTGCCAGCAGCGTATGGGGGGGCGCAGGGTCTGAAGCTTTCTTT. This sequence encodes CASSVWGGAGSEAFF.

This chain connects TRBV4-1 to TRBJ2-1; 9 bases map to TRBD2. J lost 5 bases, V lost 1 base, and 9 bases had no gene match. Germline V gene lookup returns CDR1 MGHRA and CDR2 YSYEKL. This CDR3 region has 17 residues. In DNA form, the CDR3 reads TGCGCCAGCAGCCAAGCGGGTACTGGACTAGCGAACAATGAGCAGTTCTTC. This sequence encodes CASSQAGTGLANNEQFF.

This clone appeared a single time. The CDR3 DNA reads as TGTGCCAGCAGCCCATCCCGGGACAGAGCTAGCAATCAGCCCCAGCATTTT. It translates to CASSPSRDRASNQPQHF. This chain uses TRBV27 with TRBJ1-5; 7 positions match TRBD1. Germline CDR1 and CDR2: MNHEY and SMNVEV (reference sequence). The CDR3 is 17 amino acids. V gave up 6 bases and J gave up 0 bases; unmatched junction bases: 11.

The CDR3 protein is CASSVDERTSYEQYF. CDR3 DNA: TGTGCCAGCAGCGTAGATGAACGAACCAGCTACGAGCAGTACTTC. The rearrangement links TRBV9 to TRBJ2-7; D remains unclear. The CDR3 is 15 amino acids. V shed 0 bases and J shed 3 bases, with 13 bases lying between them. Germline V CDR1 and CDR2: SGDLS, YYNGEE. The entire variable domain, with the rest obtained from reference TRBV9 and TRBJ2-7, is as follows: DSGVTQTPKHLITATGQRVTLRCSPRSGDLSVYWYQQSLDQGLQFLIQYYNGEERAKGNILERFSAQQFPDLHSELNLSSLELGDSALYFCASSVDERTSYEQYFGPGTRLTVT.

The chain combines TRBV15 with TRBJ2-3, with D hard to call. V was clipped by 3 bases and J by 1 base, with 8 bases between them. The CDR3 runs to 14 residues. The germline CDR1 and CDR2 sequences are LNHNV and YYDKDF (reference sequence). In nucleotides, the CDR3 is TGTGCCACCAGCAGGGTCCGGGGCACAGATACGCAGTATTTT. Residues: CATSRVRGTDTQYF.

The V gene is TRBV15, the J gene TRBJ1-2; D may be TRBD1 (5 bases). The germline V gene encodes CDR1 LNHNV and CDR2 YYDKDF (reference sequence). Trimming stripped 0 bases from V and 2 bases from J, with 10 bases between. The CDR3 totals 15 residues. CDR3 bases: TGTGCCACCAGCAGAGAGGCAGGGAACAACTATGGCTACACCTTC. Amino acid sequence: CATSREAGNNYGYTF. Full variable domain (remainder filled in from reference TRBV15 and TRBJ1-2): DAMVIQNPRYQVTQFGKPVTLSCSQTLNHNVMYWYQQKSSQAPKLLFHYYDKDFNNEADTPDNFQSRRPNTSFCFLDIRSPGLGDTAMYLCATSREAGNNYGYTFGSGTRLTVV.